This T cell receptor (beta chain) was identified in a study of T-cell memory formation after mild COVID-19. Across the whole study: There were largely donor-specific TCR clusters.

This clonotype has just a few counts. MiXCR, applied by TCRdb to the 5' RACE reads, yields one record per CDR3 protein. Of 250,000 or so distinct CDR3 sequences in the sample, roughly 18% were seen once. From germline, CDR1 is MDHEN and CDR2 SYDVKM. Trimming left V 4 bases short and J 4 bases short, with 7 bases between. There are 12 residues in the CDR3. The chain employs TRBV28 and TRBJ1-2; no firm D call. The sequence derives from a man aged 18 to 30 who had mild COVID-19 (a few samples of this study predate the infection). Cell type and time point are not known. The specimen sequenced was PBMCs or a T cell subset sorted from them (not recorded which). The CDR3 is CASSSSIYGYTF. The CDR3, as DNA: TGTGCCAGCAGTTCCTCGATCTATGGCTACACCTTC.